Each of the 12 T cell receptor beta chains below was sequenced from the same sample in a study of shared clonotypes between healthy human individuals. Sequenced by immunoSEQ multiplex PCR; TCRdb stores in-frame clones only, minus some. Altogether 2,100,000 or so clones are present, nearly 97% being singletons, with the ten largest covering 0.1% to 0.15%. Sequenced: naive CD4+ T cells sorted from blood. The subset: CD45RA+ positively selected. These receptors were collected from a young man in good health.

The CDR3 DNA reads as TGTGCCAGCGGGACTAGAGTCGGTGAGCAGTTCTTC. Its protein product is CASGTRVGEQFF. The chain combines TRBV9 with TRBJ2-1; 8 bases match TRBD2. The ends lost 7 bases at V and 9 bases at J; junction bases unmatched: 6. The germline V gene encodes CDR1 SGDLS and CDR2 YYNGEE. The CDR3 runs to 12 residues.

This chain connects TRBV7-2 to TRBJ2-5, with D unclear. This CDR3 is 12 amino acids long. CDR1 is SGHTA, CDR2 FQGNSA, per germline. The V and J ends lost 6 bases and 5 bases respectively, with 10 bases between them. The CDR3 reads CASSSRAETQYF. CDR3 nucleotide sequence: TGTGCCAGCAGTTCTCGGGCGGAGACCCAGTACTTC.

The chain joins TRBV6-1 to TRBJ2-7; the D gene could be TRBD1 or TRBD2 (5 bases each). The CDR3 totals 16 residues. Trimming took off 0 bases at V and 5 bases at J, with 17 bases between the two ends. From germline, CDR1 is MNHNS and CDR2 SASEGT. The CDR3 DNA follows: TGTGCCAGCAGTGAAGCAATTTTTAAGGGGAGCAACGAGCAGTACTTC. Its translation is CASSEAIFKGSNEQYF.

Comment on this clone: The same CDR3 also results from other DNA sequences found in this sample. The chain has TRBV5-6 and TRBJ1-3; D gene uncertain. V gave up 0 bases and J gave up 0 bases, with 7 bases separating them. Germline CDR1 reads SGHDT; CDR2 reads YYEEEE. CDR3 length equals 15 residues. CDR3 amino acids: CASSLGGSSGNTIYF. CDR3 sequence (DNA): TGTGCCAGCAGCTTGGGAGGGAGCTCTGGAAACACCATATATTTT.

The V call is TRBV5-4, the J call TRBJ2-5; D remains unclear. Between the trimmed V and J ends, which lost 0 bases and 2 bases, there was a span of 11 bases. The CDR3 consists of 15 residues. Germline values: CDR1 SGHNT, CDR2 YYREEE (reference sequence). CDR3 in DNA: TGTGCCAGCAGCTTGGCCGGAGAGGCACAAGAGACCCAGTACTTC. Protein product: CASSLAGEAQETQYF.

This sequence joins TRBV5-1 and TRBJ2-7; 11 bases agree with TRBD2. The CDR3 spans 14 residues. The V gene end was trimmed by 7 bases and the J gene end by 3 bases; junction bases not matched to a gene: 6. The germline V gene has CDR1 SGHRS and CDR2 YFSETQ. CDR3 amino acids: CASQTSGKGYEQYF. CDR3 DNA: TGCGCCAGCCAGACTAGCGGGAAGGGCTACGAGCAGTACTTC. Variable domain in full (rest from reference TRBV5-1 and TRBJ2-7): KAGVTQTPRYLIKTRGQQVTLSCSPISGHRSVSWYQQTPGQGLQFLFEYFSETQRNKGNFPGRFSGRQFSNSRSEMNVSTLELGDSALYLCASQTSGKGYEQYFGPGTRLTVT.

Turning to this clone: The identical CDR3 is also encoded by other nucleotide sequences in the sample. The rearrangement links TRBV18 to TRBJ2-7; TRBD2 aligns across 7 bases. V shed 3 bases and J 3 bases; nucleotides not matched to a gene: 2. The V gene's germline CDR1 is KGHSH and CDR2 LQKENI. This CDR3 region has 13 residues. Here the CDR3 reads CASSPGEGYEQYF. The DNA of the CDR3 is TGTGCCAGCTCACCGGGGGAGGGCTACGAGCAGTACTTC.

The chain joins TRBV6-6 to TRBJ1-5; the D is unclear. CDR1 is MNHNY, CDR2 SVGAGI, per germline (reference sequence). V was trimmed by 6 bases and J by 5 bases, leaving 11 bases between them. CDR3 length equals 13 residues. This CDR3 reads CASRVVLDQPQHF. The DNA of the CDR3 is TGTGCCAGCAGGGTCGTATTGGATCAGCCCCAGCATTTT.

The CDR3 nucleotides are TGTGCCACCAGCAGAGCCTCTGGAAACACCATATATTTT. The encoded protein is CATSRASGNTIYF. The V call is TRBV15, the J call TRBJ1-3; D is undetermined. The V and J ends lost 1 base and 0 bases respectively, with 1 base between them. This CDR3 has 13 amino acids. Germline loops: CDR1 LNHNV, CDR2 YYDKDF (reference sequence).

The J gene is TRBJ1-4, the V gene TRBV2; the D gene is possibly TRBD1 (6 bases). Germline V gene lookup returns CDR1 SNHLY and CDR2 FYNNEI. Trimming removed 4 bases at V and 5 bases at J, with 8 bases between. The CDR3 contains 13 residues. Here the CDR3 reads CASSAGTNEKLFF. The CDR3 nucleotides read TGTGCCAGCAGTGCCGGGACAAATGAAAAACTGTTTTTT.

This clone has only a few counts. Other DNA sequences in the sample encode the same CDR3. This chain connects TRBV10-3 to TRBJ1-2, with 8 bases identical to TRBD1. V shed 5 bases and J 3 bases; nucleotides not matched to a gene: 2. The CDR3 is 13 residues long. In germline, CDR1 is ENHRY, CDR2 SYGVKD. In nucleotides, the CDR3 is TGTGCCATCAGTACAGGGGGAGACTATGGCTACACCTTC. It codes for CAISTGGDYGYTF.

The gene calls are TRBV11-3 and TRBJ2-1; D gene unclear. The V gene lost 8 bases and the J gene lost 7 bases, with 15 bases spanning the gap. The germline V gene encodes CDR1 SGHNT and CDR2 YENEEA. The CDR3 runs to 13 residues. The CDR3 protein is CASGRLERNEQFF. The CDR3, as DNA: TGTGCCAGCGGTCGATTGGAGAGAAATGAGCAGTTCTTC.